Sequencing of this T cell receptor (beta chain) was carried out in a study of blood T cell repertoires in COVID-19. Study details: The United States, Italy and Spain provided the acute and convalescent COVID-19 samples. Sample material is recorded as cDNA or gDNA derived from T cells, B-cell-depleted T cells, or PBMCs.

In the authors' workflow: Amplified reference gene primers provided the basis for estimating nucleated cell counts. Profiling relied on immunoSEQ multiplex PCR, and the TCRdb table lists in-frame clones only, not all of them. Clone size and V and J calls were adopted from that table, with D and trimming inferred from the DNA. The sample has 200,000 to 300,000 clones, 80% to 90% seen once. V lost 5 bases to trimming and J lost 4 bases; unmatched junction nucleotides: 9. Germline V CDR1 and CDR2: MNHEY, SMNVEV (reference sequence). This CDR3 comprises 15 residues. Input material: peripheral blood. This receptor was taken from a woman aged 40 to 55 with acute or convalescent COVID-19. The chain carries TRBV27 and TRBJ2-5; 8 nucleotides agree with TRBD2. CDR3 sequence (DNA): TGTGCCAGCAGTGTAGGAACCGGGACTAGAGAGACCCAGTACTTC. This encodes CASSVGTGTRETQYF.